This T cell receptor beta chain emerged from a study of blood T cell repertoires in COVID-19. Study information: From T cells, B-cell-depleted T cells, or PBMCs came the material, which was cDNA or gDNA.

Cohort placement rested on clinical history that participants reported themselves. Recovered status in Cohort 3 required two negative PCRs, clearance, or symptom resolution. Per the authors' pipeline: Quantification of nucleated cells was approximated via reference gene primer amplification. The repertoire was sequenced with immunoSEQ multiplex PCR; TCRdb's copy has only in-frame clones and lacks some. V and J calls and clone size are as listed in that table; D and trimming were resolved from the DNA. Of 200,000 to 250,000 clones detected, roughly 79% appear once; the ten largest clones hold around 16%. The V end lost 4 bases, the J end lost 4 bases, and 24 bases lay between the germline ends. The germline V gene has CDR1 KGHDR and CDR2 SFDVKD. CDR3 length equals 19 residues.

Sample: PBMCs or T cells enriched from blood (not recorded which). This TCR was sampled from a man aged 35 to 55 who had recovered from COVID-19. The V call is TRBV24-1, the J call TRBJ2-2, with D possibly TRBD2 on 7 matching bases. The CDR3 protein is CATSDPSPGGGGFTGELFF. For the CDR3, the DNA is TGTGCCACCAGTGACCCGTCCCCAGGCGGGGGCGGTTTCACCGGGGAGCTGTTTTTT.